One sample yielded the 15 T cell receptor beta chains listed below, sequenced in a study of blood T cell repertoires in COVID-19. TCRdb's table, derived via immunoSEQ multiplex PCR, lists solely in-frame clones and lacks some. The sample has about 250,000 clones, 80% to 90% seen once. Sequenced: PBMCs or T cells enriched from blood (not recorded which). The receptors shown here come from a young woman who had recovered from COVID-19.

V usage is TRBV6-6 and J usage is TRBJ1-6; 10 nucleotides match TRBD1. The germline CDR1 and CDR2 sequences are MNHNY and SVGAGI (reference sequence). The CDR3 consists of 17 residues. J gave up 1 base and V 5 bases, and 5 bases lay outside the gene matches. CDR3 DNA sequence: TGTGCCAGCAGTCACGGACAGGGGGGGTCCTATAATTCACCCCTCCACTTT. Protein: CASSHGQGGSYNSPLHF.

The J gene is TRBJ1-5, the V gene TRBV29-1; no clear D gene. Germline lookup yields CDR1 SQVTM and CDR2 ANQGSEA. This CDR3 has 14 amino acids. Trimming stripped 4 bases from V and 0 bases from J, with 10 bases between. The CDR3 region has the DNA TGCAGCGTTGCGTTTTCGGGTAGCAATCAGCCCCAGCATTTT. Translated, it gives CSVAFSGSNQPQHF.

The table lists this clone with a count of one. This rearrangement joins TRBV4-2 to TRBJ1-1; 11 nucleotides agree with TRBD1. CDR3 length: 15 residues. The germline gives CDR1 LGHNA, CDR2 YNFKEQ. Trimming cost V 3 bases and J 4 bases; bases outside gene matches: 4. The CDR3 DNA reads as TGTGCCAGCAGCCACCCGGGACAGGGGGTCACTGAAGCTTTCTTT. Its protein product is CASSHPGQGVTEAFF.

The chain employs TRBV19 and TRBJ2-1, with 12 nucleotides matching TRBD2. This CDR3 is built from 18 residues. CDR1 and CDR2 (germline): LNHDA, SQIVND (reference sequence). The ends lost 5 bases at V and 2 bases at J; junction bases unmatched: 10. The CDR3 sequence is CASSVPGTSGLPYNEQFF. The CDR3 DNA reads TGTGCCAGTAGTGTCCCCGGGACTAGCGGGCTCCCCTACAATGAGCAGTTCTTC.

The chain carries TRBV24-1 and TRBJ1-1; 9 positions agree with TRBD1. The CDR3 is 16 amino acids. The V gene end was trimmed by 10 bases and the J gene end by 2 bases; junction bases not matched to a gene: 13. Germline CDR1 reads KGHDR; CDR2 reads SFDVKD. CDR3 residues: CATMSADRGRNTEAFF. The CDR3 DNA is TGTGCCACGATGTCAGCGGACAGGGGACGCAACACTGAAGCTTTCTTT.

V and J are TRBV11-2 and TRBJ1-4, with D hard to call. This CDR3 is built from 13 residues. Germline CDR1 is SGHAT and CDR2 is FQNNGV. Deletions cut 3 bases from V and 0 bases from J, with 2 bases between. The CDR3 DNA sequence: TGTGCCAGCAGCTTTACAACTAATGAAAAACTGTTTTTT. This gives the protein CASSFTTNEKLFF.

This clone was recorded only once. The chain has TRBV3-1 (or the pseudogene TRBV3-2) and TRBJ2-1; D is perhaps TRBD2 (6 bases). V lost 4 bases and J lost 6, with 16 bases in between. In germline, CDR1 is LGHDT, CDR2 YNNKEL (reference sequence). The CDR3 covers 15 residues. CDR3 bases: TGTGCCAGCAGCCTAAGCAGACTAGTTGGCAATGAGCAGTTCTTC. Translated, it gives CASSLSRLVGNEQFF.

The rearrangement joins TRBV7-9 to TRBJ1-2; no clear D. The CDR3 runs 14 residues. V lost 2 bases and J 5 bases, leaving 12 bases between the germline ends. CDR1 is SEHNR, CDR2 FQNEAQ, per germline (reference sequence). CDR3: CASSLPEVVYGYTF. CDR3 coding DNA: TGTGCCAGCAGCTTACCCGAGGTTGTGTATGGCTACACCTTC.

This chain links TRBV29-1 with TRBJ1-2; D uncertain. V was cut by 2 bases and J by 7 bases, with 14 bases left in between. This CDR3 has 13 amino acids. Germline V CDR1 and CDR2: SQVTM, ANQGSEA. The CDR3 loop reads CSVELEGSGGYTF. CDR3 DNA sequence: TGCAGCGTTGAATTGGAAGGCTCGGGTGGCTACACCTTC.

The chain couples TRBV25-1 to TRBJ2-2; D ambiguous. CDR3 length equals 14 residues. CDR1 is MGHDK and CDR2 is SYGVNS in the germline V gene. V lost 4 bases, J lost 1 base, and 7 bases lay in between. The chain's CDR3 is CASSGVRNTGELFF. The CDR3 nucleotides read TGTGCCAGCAGTGGAGTTCGGAACACCGGGGAGCTGTTTTTT.

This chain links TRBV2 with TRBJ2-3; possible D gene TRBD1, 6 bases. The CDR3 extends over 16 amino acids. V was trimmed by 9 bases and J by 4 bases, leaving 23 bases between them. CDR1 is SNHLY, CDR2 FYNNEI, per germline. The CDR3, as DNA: TGTGCCAGGACACACAAAAAGGGGGTCTCTTCAGATACGCAGTATTTT. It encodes CARTHKKGVSSDTQYF.

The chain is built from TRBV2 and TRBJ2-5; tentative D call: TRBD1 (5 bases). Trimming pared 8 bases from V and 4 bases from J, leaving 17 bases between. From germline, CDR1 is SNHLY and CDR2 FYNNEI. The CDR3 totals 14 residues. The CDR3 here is CASGVSGPRETQYF. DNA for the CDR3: TGTGCCAGCGGGGTGTCAGGGCCACGAGAGACCCAGTACTTC.

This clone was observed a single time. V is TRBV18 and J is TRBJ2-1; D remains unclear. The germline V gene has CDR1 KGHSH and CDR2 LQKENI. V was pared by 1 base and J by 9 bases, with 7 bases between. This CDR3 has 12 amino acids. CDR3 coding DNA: TGTGCCAGCTCACCACGCCTAGGTGAGCAGTTCTTC. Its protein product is CASSPRLGEQFF.

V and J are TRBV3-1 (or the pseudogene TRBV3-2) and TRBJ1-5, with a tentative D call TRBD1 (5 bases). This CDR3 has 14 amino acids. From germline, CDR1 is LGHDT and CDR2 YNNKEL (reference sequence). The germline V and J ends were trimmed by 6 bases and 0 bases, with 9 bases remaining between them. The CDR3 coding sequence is TGTGCCAGCAGGAAGGGGTGTAGCAATCAGCCCCAGCATTTT. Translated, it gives CASRKGCSNQPQHF.

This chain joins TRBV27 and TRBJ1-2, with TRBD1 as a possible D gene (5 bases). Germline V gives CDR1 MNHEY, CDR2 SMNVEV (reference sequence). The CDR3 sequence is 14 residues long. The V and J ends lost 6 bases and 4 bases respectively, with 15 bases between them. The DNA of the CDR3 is TGTGCCAGCAGGCCGAGAGGGGAGGCCTATGGCTACACCTTC. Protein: CASRPRGEAYGYTF.